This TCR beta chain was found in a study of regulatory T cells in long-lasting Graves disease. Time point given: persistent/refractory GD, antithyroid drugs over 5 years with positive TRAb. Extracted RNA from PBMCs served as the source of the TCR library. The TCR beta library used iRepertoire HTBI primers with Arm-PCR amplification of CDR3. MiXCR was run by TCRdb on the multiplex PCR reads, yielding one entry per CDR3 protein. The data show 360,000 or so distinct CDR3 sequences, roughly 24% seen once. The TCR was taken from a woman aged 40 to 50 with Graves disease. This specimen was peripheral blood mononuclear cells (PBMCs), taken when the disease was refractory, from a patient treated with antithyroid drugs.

Here the CDR3 DNA reads TGTGCCAGTAGCCACCGGGACAGGGGCCTATATAGCAATCAGCCCCAGCATTTT. It translates to CASSHRDRGLYSNQPQHF. The chain combines TRBV19 with TRBJ1-5; 10 bases match TRBD1. Trimming removed 6 bases from V and 0 bases from J; junction bases left unmatched: 11. Per the germline V gene, CDR1 is LNHDA and CDR2 is SQIVND (reference sequence). The CDR3 loop spans 18 amino acids. The whole variable domain, remainder taken from reference TRBV19 and TRBJ1-5, is DGGITQSPKYLFRKEGQNVTLSCEQNLNHDAMYWYRQDPGQGLRLIYYSQIVNDFQKGDIAEGYSVSREKKESFPLTVTSAQKNPTAFYLCASSHRDRGLYSNQPQHFGDGTRLSIL.